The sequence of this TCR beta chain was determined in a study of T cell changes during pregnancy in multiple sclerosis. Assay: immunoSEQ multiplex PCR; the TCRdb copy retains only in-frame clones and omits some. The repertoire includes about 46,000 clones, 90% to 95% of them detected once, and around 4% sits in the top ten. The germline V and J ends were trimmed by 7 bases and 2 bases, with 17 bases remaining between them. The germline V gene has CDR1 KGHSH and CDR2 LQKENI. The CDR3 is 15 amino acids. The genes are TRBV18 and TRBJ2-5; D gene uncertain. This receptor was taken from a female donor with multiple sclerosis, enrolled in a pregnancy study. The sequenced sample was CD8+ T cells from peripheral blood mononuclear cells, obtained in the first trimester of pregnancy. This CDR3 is CASLTPTNRQETQYF. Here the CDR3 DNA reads TGTGCCAGCTTAACACCGACGAACAGACAAGAGACCCAGTACTTC.